This T cell receptor beta chain was recovered during a study of shared clonotypes between healthy human individuals. In regard to this clone: Its target is unknown.

Points from the study as a whole: A generally larger estimated richness was seen in naive subsets than in memory subsets.

Clones were sequenced by immunoSEQ multiplex PCR, and TCRdb holds only the in-frame ones, with some missing. The sample carries 950,000 to 1,300,000 clones, around four fifths recorded once. Trimming shortened V by 0 bases and J by 0 bases, and 10 bases separated the two germline ends. Germline V gene sequence: CDR1 SGDLS, CDR2 YYNGEE. The CDR3 is made up of 16 amino acids. The receptor's source is a man between 18 and 35 years old in good health. The chain is built from TRBV9 and TRBJ1-3; D unresolved. The sequencing sample was made of memory CD4+ T cells sorted from blood. Subset indicated: CD45RA-negative fraction. This CDR3 is CASSVGSQHSGNTIYF. CDR3 coding DNA: TGTGCCAGCAGCGTAGGGTCACAGCACTCTGGAAACACCATATATTTT.